This entry lists 29 T cell receptor beta chains sequenced from one sample in a study of blood T cell repertoires in COVID-19. The data were produced by immunoSEQ multiplex PCR, yet TCRdb's version contains in-frame clones alone and is incomplete. The table records about 140,000 clones, roughly 84% of them present only once. The sequenced sample consisted of PBMCs or T cells enriched from blood (not recorded which). Receptors originate from a man aged 40-55 years with acute COVID-19.

This clone has only a few counts. This chain joins TRBV4-2 and TRBJ2-7; 10 bases line up with TRBD1. Germline V gene sequence: CDR1 LGHNA, CDR2 YNFKEQ. V gave up 4 bases and J gave up 3 bases; unmatched junction bases: 6. The CDR3 runs to 15 residues. The CDR3 region has the DNA TGTGCCAGCAGCCCCGACAGGGGGCCTTACTACGAGCAGTACTTC. Translating it yields CASSPDRGPYYEQYF.

This chain joins TRBV11-2 and TRBJ2-3, with unresolved D. The germline V gene has CDR1 SGHAT and CDR2 FQNNGV. This CDR3 comprises 12 residues. V shed 5 bases and J shed 9 bases, with 12 bases lying between them. The CDR3 DNA is TGTGCCAGCAGCCTCCAACAATCGACGCAGTATTTT. As protein: CASSLQQSTQYF.

This clone was observed a few times. This chain joins TRBV2 and TRBJ2-5; the D gene is possibly TRBD1 (6 bases). Looked up from germline, CDR1 is SNHLY and CDR2 is FYNNEI. There are 12 residues in the CDR3. V was pared by 3 bases and J by 7 bases, with 9 bases between. The CDR3 region has the DNA TGTGCCAGCAGTGACACGGACAGGACCCAGTACTTC. Translated, it gives CASSDTDRTQYF. Full variable domain (missing parts from reference TRBV2 and TRBJ2-5): EPEVTQTPSHQVTQMGQEVILRCVPISNHLYFYWYRQILGQKVEFLVSFYNNEISEKSEIFDDQFSVERPDGSNFTLKIRSTKLEDSAMYFCASSDTDRTQYFGPGTRLLVL.

This rearrangement joins TRBV2 to TRBJ1-4; D not certain. In germline, CDR1 is SNHLY, CDR2 FYNNEI. Trimming took off 6 bases at V and 3 bases at J, with 8 bases between the two ends. This CDR3 has 13 amino acids. The CDR3 nucleotides read TGTGCCAGCAGGGGAGGGCCTAATGAAAAACTGTTTTTT. Translating gives CASRGGPNEKLFF.

This chain connects TRBV2 to TRBJ2-5, with 7 bases matching TRBD1. Trimming removed 5 bases from V and 7 bases from J; junction bases left unmatched: 7. This CDR3 is 13 amino acids long. Germline CDR1 reads SNHLY; CDR2 reads FYNNEI. Here the CDR3 reads CASSKDRDGTQYF. The CDR3, as DNA: TGTGCCAGCAGTAAAGACAGGGATGGGACCCAGTACTTC.

The chain carries TRBV4-1 and TRBJ2-7; 10 bases match TRBD2. The CDR3 covers 15 residues. V was pared by 4 bases and J by 3 bases, with 6 bases of the junction left unmatched. The germline CDR1 and CDR2 sequences are MGHRA and YSYEKL. The CDR3 DNA reads as TGCGCCAGCAGCCGCTTACTAGCGGGAAGCTACGAGCAGTACTTC. Encoded protein: CASSRLLAGSYEQYF.

This chain uses TRBV6-5 with TRBJ2-7; 9 positions match TRBD1. Trimming removed 7 bases from V and 1 base from J; junction bases left unmatched: 8. Germline loops: CDR1 MNHEY, CDR2 SVGAGI. The CDR3 loop spans 15 amino acids. The CDR3 loop is CASTPDRGLSYEQYF. The CDR3 nucleotides read TGTGCCAGCACCCCGGACAGGGGTCTTTCCTACGAGCAGTACTTC.

Only a few counts were recorded for this clone. Here the CDR3 reads CASSLTGNTIYF. CDR3 DNA: TGTGCCAGCAGCTTAACAGGAAACACCATATATTTT. The gene calls are TRBV7-9 and TRBJ1-3; D ambiguous. This CDR3 comprises 12 residues. Between the trimmed V and J ends, which lost 2 bases and 4 bases, there was a span of 3 bases. The V gene's germline CDR1 is SEHNR and CDR2 FQNEAQ (reference sequence).

The chain uses TRBV5-5 and TRBJ2-2, with 7 bases aligning to TRBD1. CDR1 and CDR2 (germline): SGHKS, YYEKEE (reference sequence). The CDR3 extends over 16 amino acids. V gave up 3 bases and J gave up 3 bases; unmatched junction bases: 8. The CDR3 region is CASSSPTGVDTGELFF. In DNA, the CDR3 is TGTGCCAGCAGCTCACCTACAGGGGTGGACACCGGGGAGCTGTTTTTT.

V is TRBV19 and J is TRBJ2-3, with D possibly TRBD2 on 6 matching bases. CDR1 is LNHDA and CDR2 is SQIVND in the germline V gene (reference sequence). The CDR3 runs 18 residues. Deletions cut 5 bases from V and 3 bases from J, with 24 bases between. CDR3 coding DNA: TGTGCCAGTAGTCCCCGGAAAGGAGGGAGAGAGGAGACAGATACGCAGTATTTT. It yields the protein CASSPRKGGREETDTQYF.

The chain combines TRBV7-8 with TRBJ1-1; the D is unclear. This CDR3 spans 14 amino acids. Trimming cost V 1 base and J 1 base, with 7 bases left between them. CDR1 and CDR2 from the germline V gene are SGHVS and FQNEAQ. The CDR3 reads CASSLVQQNTEAFF. CDR3 nucleotide sequence: TGTGCCAGCAGCTTAGTACAGCAGAACACTGAAGCTTTCTTT. Looking up the rest from reference TRBV7-8 and TRBJ1-1 gives the full variable domain: GAGVSQSPRYKVAKRGQDVALRCDPISGHVSLFWYQQALGQGPEFLTYFQNEAQLDKSGLPSDRFFAERPEGSVSTLKIQRTQQEDSAVYLCASSLVQQNTEAFFGQGTRLTVV.

The rearrangement uses TRBV9 and TRBJ2-1, with unresolved D. The V and J ends lost 0 bases and 6 bases respectively, with 7 bases between them. The CDR3 consists of 13 residues. The germline V gene has CDR1 SGDLS and CDR2 YYNGEE. The CDR3 nucleotides are TGTGCCAGCAGCGTAGGGCTTCTCAATGAGCAGTTCTTC. Translation gives CASSVGLLNEQFF. Full variable domain (missing parts from reference TRBV9 and TRBJ2-1): DSGVTQTPKHLITATGQRVTLRCSPRSGDLSVYWYQQSLDQGLQFLIQYYNGEERAKGNILERFSAQQFPDLHSELNLSSLELGDSALYFCASSVGLLNEQFFGPGTRLTVL.

This clone appeared once. V usage is TRBV7-9 and J usage is TRBJ1-1, with D possibly TRBD1 on 5 matching bases. Germline V gene lookup returns CDR1 SEHNR and CDR2 FQNEAQ (reference sequence). V was shortened by 5 bases and J by 1 base, with 23 bases between the two germline ends. The CDR3 is 18 amino acids. CDR3 region: CASSPPAPYTGTNTEAFF. CDR3 DNA sequence: TGTGCCAGCAGCCCACCCGCTCCATATACAGGCACGAACACTGAAGCTTTCTTT.

The table lists this clone with a count of one. CDR3 protein: CASRPGLAAYNEQFF. CDR3 DNA: TGCGCCAGCAGACCTGGACTAGCGGCCTACAATGAGCAGTTCTTC. The J gene is TRBJ2-1, the V gene TRBV4-1, with TRBD2 matching 10 bases. The V and J ends lost 6 bases and 2 bases, in that order; junction bases with no gene match: 4. Looked up from germline, CDR1 is MGHRA and CDR2 is YSYEKL. This CDR3 has 15 amino acids.

The CDR3 DNA reads as TGTGCCAGCAGTCCTCTAGGGGATTCCTACGAGCAGTACTTC. Its protein is CASSPLGDSYEQYF. The J gene is TRBJ2-7, the V gene TRBV28, with D perhaps TRBD1 (5 bases). CDR1 is MDHEN, CDR2 SYDVKM, per germline. The CDR3 loop spans 14 amino acids. V dropped 5 bases and J dropped 1 base, with 12 bases sitting between them.

The chain has TRBV19 and TRBJ2-6, with D maybe TRBD1 (6 bases). Germline lookup yields CDR1 LNHDA and CDR2 SQIVND (reference sequence). This CDR3 has 15 residues. V dropped 3 bases and J dropped 2 bases, with 8 bases sitting between them. DNA of the CDR3: TGTGCCAGTAGTATGGCAGGGGCTGGGGCCAACGTCCTGACTTTC. This codes for CASSMAGAGANVLTF.

In this sample, this clone turned up once. The rearrangement links TRBV6-5 to TRBJ2-5, with a possible D match to TRBD2 (6 bases). Germline V gives CDR1 MNHEY, CDR2 SVGAGI. CDR3 size: 15 residues. V was clipped by 5 bases and J by 1 base, with 14 bases between them. The CDR3 loop reads CASSNPEGLQETQYF. The CDR3 DNA reads TGTGCCAGCAGTAACCCGGAGGGTCTCCAAGAGACCCAGTACTTC.

V usage is TRBV19 and J usage is TRBJ1-2; no firm D call. CDR3 length equals 12 residues. Trimming took off 6 bases at V and 4 bases at J, with 9 bases between the two ends. The germline gives CDR1 LNHDA, CDR2 SQIVND (reference sequence). The CDR3 nucleotides are TGTGCCAGTAGGGCCCCGGGCTATGGCTACACCTTC. Its protein product is CASRAPGYGYTF.

The chain is built from TRBV25-1 and TRBJ2-7; TRBD2 is a possible D gene (5 bases). Germline CDR1 is MGHDK and CDR2 is SYGVNS. The CDR3 is 12 amino acids. V lost 6 bases to trimming and J lost 0 bases, with 6 bases between them. CDR3 sequence: CASSRGSYEQYF. CDR3 nucleotides: TGTGCCAGCAGCCGGGGCTCCTACGAGCAGTACTTC.

The chain couples TRBV5-4 to TRBJ1-1, with TRBD1 matching 7 bases. This CDR3 has 15 amino acids. The V gene's germline CDR1 is SGHNT and CDR2 YYREEE (reference sequence). The V and J ends lost 3 bases and 1 base, in that order; junction bases with no gene match: 6. This CDR3 reads CASSSGTARNTEAFF. The CDR3 coding sequence is TGTGCCAGCAGCTCCGGGACAGCGAGGAACACTGAAGCTTTCTTT. Based on the CDR3 plus reference TRBV5-4 and TRBJ1-1, the full variable domain is ETGVTQSPTHLIKTRGQQVTLRCSSQSGHNTVSWYQQALGQGPQFIFQYYREEENGRGNFPPRFSGLQFPNYSSELNVNALELDDSALYLCASSSGTARNTEAFFGQGTRLTVV.

The V gene is TRBV14, the J gene TRBJ1-1; D is unresolved. CDR1 is SGHDN and CDR2 is FVKESK in the germline V gene. The CDR3 runs 15 residues. The V and J ends lost 4 bases and 5 bases respectively, with 17 bases between them. CDR3 bases: TGTGCCAGCAGCCGGCTAGGGATGTCGGGGACTGAAGCTTTCTTT. Residues: CASSRLGMSGTEAFF.

There are a few counts of this clone. J is TRBJ1-4 and V is TRBV27; D remains ambiguous. V gave up 8 bases and J gave up 10 bases, with 14 bases separating them. Germline values: CDR1 MNHEY, CDR2 SMNVEV (reference sequence). The CDR3 spans 12 residues. The CDR3 DNA sequence: TGTGCCAGCCGGCCCCCTACGGGAAAACTGTTTTTT. Translation: CASRPPTGKLFF.

The chain combines TRBV11-2 with TRBJ1-2, with D possibly TRBD1 on 6 matching bases. This CDR3 has 16 residues. The ends were cut back, 1 base at V and 5 bases at J, with 17 bases in the middle. CDR1 is SGHAT and CDR2 is FQNNGV in the germline V gene. The CDR3 region is CASSLASQGTIYGYTF. DNA of the CDR3: TGTGCCAGCAGCTTAGCCTCGCAGGGGACGATTTATGGCTACACCTTC. The entire variable domain, with the rest obtained from reference TRBV11-2 and TRBJ1-2, is as follows: EAGVAQSPRYKIIEKRQSVAFWCNPISGHATLYWYQQILGQGPKLLIQFQNNGVVDDSQLPKDRFSAERLKGVDSTLKIQPAKLEDSAVYLCASSLASQGTIYGYTFGSGTRLTVV.

The chain employs TRBV6-1 and TRBJ2-6; 10 nucleotides match TRBD1. This CDR3 is built from 16 residues. CDR1 and CDR2 (germline): MNHNS, SASEGT. With 4 bases clipped from V and 0 bases from J, the junction kept 0 bases outside the gene matches. The CDR3 DNA is TGTGCCAGCAGTGGGACAGGGGGCTCTGGGGCCAACGTCCTGACTTTC. It encodes CASSGTGGSGANVLTF.

The V call is TRBV28, the J call TRBJ2-1; D may be TRBD1 (5 bases). CDR1 and CDR2 (germline): MDHEN, SYDVKM. V lost 5 bases and J 4 bases, leaving 12 bases between the germline ends. The CDR3 loop spans 14 amino acids. The CDR3 sequence is CASSIRARYNEQFF. The CDR3 DNA is TGTGCCAGCAGTATCAGGGCCAGATACAATGAGCAGTTCTTC.

This clone was seen only once. The rearrangement links TRBV5-6 to TRBJ2-6, with 8 positions matching TRBD1. Germline lookup yields CDR1 SGHDT and CDR2 YYEEEE. This CDR3 has 17 residues. V shed 2 bases and J 1 base; nucleotides not matched to a gene: 5. Written as DNA, the CDR3 is TGTGCCAGCAGCTTCTGGACAGGGACGTCTGGGGCCAACGTCCTGACTTTC. Protein sequence: CASSFWTGTSGANVLTF. Supplemented by reference TRBV5-6 and TRBJ2-6, the full variable domain reads DAGVTQSPTHLIKTRGQQVTLRCSPKSGHDTVSWYQQALGQGPQFIFQYYEEEERQRGNFPDRFSGHQFPNYSSELNVNALLLGDSALYLCASSFWTGTSGANVLTFGAGSRLTVL.

The chain combines TRBV5-1 with TRBJ2-1, with 9 bases identical to TRBD2. Trimming cost V 1 base and J 3 bases; bases outside gene matches: 5. CDR1 is SGHRS, CDR2 YFSETQ, per germline. The CDR3 spans 16 residues. CDR3 DNA: TGCGCCAGCAGCTTGCGTAGCGGGGGTTTCTACAATGAGCAGTTCTTC. This sequence encodes CASSLRSGGFYNEQFF.

This rearrangement joins TRBV19 to TRBJ1-3, with D unclear. Germline lookup yields CDR1 LNHDA and CDR2 SQIVND (reference sequence). The CDR3 has 14 amino acids. Trimming shortened V by 7 bases and J by 0 bases, and 10 bases separated the two germline ends. The CDR3 is CASTTIYSGNTIYF. CDR3 DNA sequence: TGTGCCAGTACCACTATTTACTCTGGAAACACCATATATTTT.

This clone was observed a few times. CDR3 in amino acids: CASSIGTSGSRNEQFF. CDR3 in DNA: TGTGCCAGTAGTATTGGGACTAGCGGTTCACGGAATGAGCAGTTCTTC. This chain links TRBV19 with TRBJ2-1, with 11 positions matching TRBD2. The CDR3 extends over 16 amino acids. J gave up 7 bases and V 3 bases, and 8 bases lay outside the gene matches. Germline CDR1 reads LNHDA; CDR2 reads SQIVND (reference sequence).